The entry below gives a single T cell receptor beta chain sequence along with its context. Its antigen is unknown. Nothing much larger sits one base from this clone, and base qualities are not available. This sample was taken from a study of vaccination effects on CD4 cells after COVID-19 (dated 2022 in TCRdb). In the study overall: Participants received two doses of either the BNT162b2 or the mRNA-1273 mRNA SARS-CoV-2 vaccine. SARS-CoV-2 spike-specific CD4+ TCR repertoires from before and after mRNA vaccination were compared in COVID-19 convalescent patients and in infection-naive vaccine recipients. The full study included roughly 11 COVID-19 convalescent patients and a few SARS-CoV-2-naive healthy vaccine recipients. In the study, cultures from other donors were sequenced using the Oncomine TCR Beta short-read assay on an Illumina iSeq 100.

The germline V end is reduced by 10 bases and the J end by 1 base; junction bases left unmatched: 2. CDR1 and CDR2, looked up from the germline V gene, are ENHRY and SYGVKD. Spanning cysteine to phenylalanine, the CDR3 consists of 12 amino acids. The only DNA kept is the CDR3, 36 bases in frame from the first base. In the ViraFEST assay, PBMC were stimulated with viral peptide pools, and antigen-specific CD4+ T cell clonotypes were then identified by expansion using TCR sequencing. After less than 13 days of culture, CD4+ T cells were isolated with the EasySep CD4+ T cell isolation kit. Negative nucleocapsid antibody results before and after vaccination confirmed that the healthy vaccine recipients had no prior SARS-CoV-2 infection. Each well held around 1.9 million PBMC cultured in IMDM containing roughly 4.9% human AB serum, 8.5 to 10 IU/ml IL-2 and gentamicin, along with roughly 10 ug/ml peptides. Half of the culture medium was replaced with fresh IL-2-containing medium on days 3 and 7. Unless noted otherwise, every peptide stimulation condition was cultured in triplicate wells. Using Ficoll-Paque Plus gradient centrifugation, PBMC were separated from whole blood and then either used fresh or cryopreserved at -140C. The overlapping peptide pools covered the spike proteins of SARS-CoV-2 as well as those of the common cold coronaviruses HCoV-NL63, HCoV-OC43 and HCoV-229E. Genomic DNA was extracted from cultured CD4+ T cells with the QIAamp micro DNA kit.

Libraries were made using the immunoSEQ multiplex PCR assay. DNA from the cultured and isolated CD4+ T cells underwent TCR beta CDR3 sequencing. The paper's processing steps were these. The analysis removed non-productive TCR sequences, trimmed reads to the CDR3 region, and retained only CDR3s that were 7 or more amino acids long. The MANAFEST web app was used to pick out antigen-specific clonotypes by comparing their expansion in peptide wells with that in reference cultures. Positive clones required FDR<0.05 expansion versus reference and all other wells, odds ratio above 5, and frequency above 0.1% in two replicate wells. Cross-reactive clonotypes were defined as significantly expanded in SARS-CoV-2 spike wells and in at least one common cold coronavirus spike condition. CDR3 similarity was assessed by Levenshtein distance with the stringdist R package, and unrooted trees were built with ape in R 3.6.1. The clones in this table, taken by TCRdb from immuneACCESS, are in-frame only. Not every clone is retained; where verified, under half of the shortfall comes from an unresolved V gene, and the cause of the rest is unknown. D and trimming come from the DNA, and the V and J calls and clone size come from that table. The sample table shows tens of thousands of clones, and roughly three quarters are seen once. Of the sample, 4% falls within the top ten clones.

On the study overall, not on this receptor specifically: Marked clonal contraction was observed in both infection-induced and vaccine-induced clones at late post-vaccination timepoints, consistent with waning T cell responses. The study was limited by a small number of convalescent patients and lacked early post-infection timepoints. In healthy vaccine recipients, vaccine-induced clones were almost all SARS-CoV-2 mono-reactive, with only 1 of 255 being cross-reactive with common cold coronaviruses.

The sequence came from a human donor who received a COVID-19 vaccine. The sample consisted of CD4+ T cells from PBMCs cultured with HCoV-OC43 spike peptides, taken before COVID-19 vaccination. The cell subset or site label here, explained by the study, means: HCoV-OC43 spike overlapping peptide pool stimulation. In this chain, TRBV10-3 is recombined with TRBJ2-3, with 7 junctional bases fitting TRBD1. CDR3 region: CATGTGTDTQYF. The bases read TGTGCCACCGGGACAGGCACAGATACGCAGTATTTT.